This T cell receptor beta chain was captured by sequencing in a study of pediatric ulcerative colitis. Study-level points and caveats: Blood samples from a couple of patients yielded substantially fewer templates and were excluded from blood-rectal overlap analysis.

The CDR3 spans 13 residues. The germline CDR1 and CDR2 sequences are SGHDT and YYEEEE. Trimming cost V 3 bases and J 5 bases, with 10 bases left between them. Sequencing depth was up to 500,000 reads per sample. The repertoire was sequenced with immunoSEQ multiplex PCR; TCRdb's copy has only in-frame clones and lacks some. The data show tens of thousands of clones, around 80% seen once. Comments on this clone: Its antigen is undetermined.

The chain employs TRBV5-6 and TRBJ2-3, with D unclear. Sequencing used blood. The sequence was collected from a boy aged 10-17 years with moderate ulcerative colitis. This CDR3 is CASSSIKGDTQYF. CDR3 sequence (DNA): TGTGCCAGCAGCTCCATTAAGGGAGATACGCAGTATTTT.